This is a list of T cell receptor beta chains from one sample in a study of blood T cell repertoires in COVID-19. Method: immunoSEQ multiplex PCR; TCRdb's copy keeps in-frame clones and lacks some. The table includes around 99,000 clones, 84% detected once. Source material: peripheral blood. These receptor sequences come from a woman in her forties or fifties with acute or convalescent COVID-19. The CDR3 runs from the conserved cysteine through the conserved F or W. Each record gives: clone size, V gene, J gene, D gene, CDR3 protein, CDR3 DNA. D genes are given only for firm matches. Part of the rows lack a size; the others show once, few, many or a class for expanded clones.

clone size: NA
V gene: TRBV7-9
J gene: TRBJ2-3
D gene: NA
CDR3 protein: CASSLGYRDTQYF
CDR3 DNA: TGTGCCAGCAGCTTAGGGTATAGAGATACGCAGTATTTT

clone size: NA
V gene: TRBV5-6
J gene: TRBJ2-7
D gene: NA
CDR3 protein: CASSGIATYEQYF
CDR3 DNA: TGTGCCAGCAGTGGGATAGCGACCTACGAGCAGTACTTC

clone size: NA
V gene: TRBV5-1
J gene: TRBJ2-7
D gene: NA
CDR3 protein: CASSDNRDEQYF
CDR3 DNA: TGCGCCAGCAGTGATAACAGGGACGAGCAGTACTTC

clone size: few
V gene: TRBV5-5
J gene: TRBJ2-2
D gene: TRBD1
CDR3 protein: CASSRTGAANTGELFF
CDR3 DNA: TGTGCCAGCAGCCGGACAGGGGCAGCGAACACCGGGGAGCTGTTTTTT

clone size: NA
V gene: TRBV2
J gene: TRBJ1-1
D gene: NA
CDR3 protein: CANKADSGGTEAFF
CDR3 DNA: TGTGCCAACAAAGCGGACAGTGGCGGCACTGAAGCTTTCTTT

clone size: NA
V gene: TRBV6-5
J gene: TRBJ1-5
D gene: TRBD1
CDR3 protein: CASSPTGINQPQHF
CDR3 DNA: TGTGCCAGCAGTCCGACAGGGATCAATCAGCCCCAGCATTTT

clone size: NA
V gene: TRBV4-2
J gene: TRBJ2-1
D gene: TRBD2
CDR3 protein: CASSQGSGGRNEQFF
CDR3 DNA: TGTGCCAGCAGCCAAGGAAGCGGGGGGCGGAATGAGCAGTTCTTC

clone size: NA
V gene: TRBV7-9
J gene: TRBJ1-6
D gene: NA
CDR3 protein: CASSFDRNNSPLHF
CDR3 DNA: TGTGCCAGCAGCTTTGACAGGAATAATTCACCCCTCCACTTT

clone size: NA
V gene: TRBV7-3
J gene: TRBJ1-2
D gene: NA
CDR3 protein: CASSPTGLGYGYTF
CDR3 DNA: TGTGCCAGCAGCCCGACAGGCCTTGGCTATGGCTACACCTTC

clone size: NA
V gene: TRBV9
J gene: TRBJ1-1
D gene: NA
CDR3 protein: CASSVRGMQDTEAFF
CDR3 DNA: TGTGCCAGCAGCGTTCGGGGAATGCAGGACACTGAAGCTTTCTTT

clone size: few
V gene: TRBV5-8
J gene: TRBJ2-7
D gene: NA
CDR3 protein: CASSLDGGRNEQYF
CDR3 DNA: TGTGCCAGCAGCTTGGACGGGGGTAGAAACGAGCAGTACTTC

clone size: NA
V gene: TRBV30
J gene: TRBJ1-5
D gene: NA
CDR3 protein: CAWSNGGLHNQPQHF
CDR3 DNA: TGTGCCTGGAGTAACGGCGGTCTGCATAATCAGCCCCAGCATTTT

clone size: NA
V gene: TRBV7-6
J gene: TRBJ1-6
D gene: TRBD1
CDR3 protein: CASSSGQPGSPLHF
CDR3 DNA: TGTGCCAGCAGCTCGGGACAGCCGGGATCACCCCTCCACTTT

clone size: NA
V gene: TRBV18
J gene: TRBJ1-2
D gene: NA
CDR3 protein: CASSPTGKNYGYTF
CDR3 DNA: TGTGCCAGCTCACCAACAGGGAAGAACTATGGCTACACCTTC

clone size: NA
V gene: TRBV6-5
J gene: TRBJ2-7
D gene: NA
CDR3 protein: CASSLRGEQYF
CDR3 DNA: TGTGCCAGCAGTCTAAGAGGGGAGCAGTACTTC

clone size: NA
V gene: TRBV11-2
J gene: TRBJ1-3
D gene: NA
CDR3 protein: CASSYPGQAGNTIYF
CDR3 DNA: TGTGCCAGCAGCTACCCAGGGCAGGCTGGAAACACCATATATTTT

clone size: NA
V gene: TRBV7-6
J gene: TRBJ1-1
D gene: TRBD1
CDR3 protein: CASSWDRGANTEAFF
CDR3 DNA: TGTGCCAGCAGCTGGGACAGGGGTGCGAACACTGAAGCTTTCTTT

clone size: NA
V gene: TRBV2
J gene: TRBJ2-5
D gene: TRBD2
CDR3 protein: CASSEVSRGGETQYF
CDR3 DNA: TGTGCCAGCAGTGAAGTGTCTCGGGGGGGAGAGACCCAGTACTTC

clone size: few
V gene: TRBV3-1/TRBV3-2
J gene: TRBJ1-2
D gene: NA
CDR3 protein: CASSLDTYNGYTF
CDR3 DNA: TGTGCCAGCAGCCTCGACACATACAATGGCTACACCTTC

clone size: NA
V gene: TRBV25-1
J gene: TRBJ1-6
D gene: TRBD1
CDR3 protein: CASRVSGGQRNSPLHF
CDR3 DNA: TGTGCCAGCAGGGTCTCCGGGGGACAGCGTAATTCACCCCTCCACTTT

clone size: NA
V gene: TRBV7-2
J gene: TRBJ2-1
D gene: NA
CDR3 protein: CASSSRSGVYNEQFF
CDR3 DNA: TGTGCCAGCAGCTCAAGGTCGGGGGTTTACAATGAGCAGTTCTTC

clone size: NA
V gene: TRBV5-4
J gene: TRBJ2-5
D gene: NA
CDR3 protein: CASSPKEGALKTQYF
CDR3 DNA: TGTGCCAGCAGCCCGAAGGAGGGGGCTTTGAAGACCCAGTACTTC

clone size: once
V gene: TRBV28
J gene: TRBJ1-2
D gene: NA
CDR3 protein: CASMEGFANYGYTF
CDR3 DNA: TGTGCCAGCATGGAGGGGTTTGCTAACTATGGCTACACCTTC

clone size: NA
V gene: TRBV24-1
J gene: TRBJ2-1
D gene: NA
CDR3 protein: CATSDLRTGVPGNEQFF
CDR3 DNA: TGTGCCACCAGTGATTTGCGGACCGGGGTCCCGGGGAATGAGCAGTTCTTC

clone size: NA
V gene: TRBV6-5
J gene: TRBJ2-7
D gene: NA
CDR3 protein: CATAPGSNYEQYF
CDR3 DNA: TGTGCCACCGCCCCAGGGTCTAACTACGAGCAGTACTTC

clone size: NA
V gene: TRBV11-3
J gene: TRBJ2-3
D gene: NA
CDR3 protein: CASSLGGDLRTDTQYF
CDR3 DNA: TGTGCCAGCAGCTTAGGGGGAGACCTCCGCACAGATACGCAGTATTTT

clone size: NA
V gene: TRBV3-1/TRBV3-2
J gene: TRBJ2-2
D gene: NA
CDR3 protein: CASSLRGSFTGELFF
CDR3 DNA: TGTGCCAGCAGTCTAAGGGGAAGTTTCACCGGGGAGCTGTTTTTT

clone size: once
V gene: TRBV30
J gene: TRBJ1-1
D gene: NA
CDR3 protein: CAWIGEVEAFF
CDR3 DNA: TGTGCCTGGATCGGGGAGGTTGAAGCTTTCTTT

clone size: few
V gene: TRBV24-1
J gene: TRBJ2-1
D gene: TRBD2
CDR3 protein: CATSDPGSGLAGGNYNEQFF
CDR3 DNA: TGTGCCACCAGTGACCCTGGATCCGGACTAGCGGGGGGGAACTACAATGAGCAGTTCTTC

clone size: NA
V gene: TRBV5-1
J gene: TRBJ2-2
D gene: TRBD2
CDR3 protein: CASTGSGGFGGELFF
CDR3 DNA: TGCGCCAGCACGGGTAGCGGGGGTTTCGGCGGGGAGCTGTTTTTT

clone size: NA
V gene: TRBV16
J gene: TRBJ1-2
D gene: TRBD1
CDR3 protein: CASSPHGQGIYGYTF
CDR3 DNA: TGTGCCAGCAGCCCCCACGGACAGGGAATCTATGGCTACACCTTC

clone size: NA
V gene: TRBV5-5
J gene: TRBJ1-1
D gene: NA
CDR3 protein: CASSLVRGLNTEAFF
CDR3 DNA: TGTGCCAGCAGCTTGGTTAGGGGATTGAACACTGAAGCTTTCTTT

clone size: NA
V gene: TRBV27
J gene: TRBJ1-6
D gene: NA
CDR3 protein: CASSRDGDFNSPLHF
CDR3 DNA: TGTGCCAGCAGTAGAGACGGGGACTTCAATTCACCCCTCCACTTT

clone size: NA
V gene: TRBV4-2
J gene: TRBJ1-5
D gene: TRBD1
CDR3 protein: CASSQEMTGGQPQHF
CDR3 DNA: TGTGCCAGCAGCCAAGAGATGACAGGGGGCCAGCCCCAGCATTTT

clone size: NA
V gene: TRBV29-1
J gene: TRBJ2-7
D gene: TRBD1
CDR3 protein: CSVRLGQGYEQYF
CDR3 DNA: TGCAGCGTTAGATTGGGACAGGGCTACGAGCAGTACTTC

clone size: once
V gene: TRBV5-1
J gene: TRBJ1-1
D gene: NA
CDR3 protein: CASSSGGTGRVTEAFF
CDR3 DNA: TGCGCCAGCAGCTCGGGGGGAACAGGGAGGGTAACCGAAGCTTTCTTT

clone size: NA
V gene: TRBV6-5
J gene: TRBJ1-4
D gene: NA
CDR3 protein: CASSYTYRADNEKLFF
CDR3 DNA: TGTGCCAGCAGTTATACCTACAGGGCGGATAATGAAAAACTGTTTTTT

clone size: NA
V gene: TRBV3-1/TRBV3-2
J gene: TRBJ2-7
D gene: NA
CDR3 protein: CASSLRGLSSGYEQYF
CDR3 DNA: TGTGCCAGCAGCCTAAGGGGACTGTCTTCAGGATACGAGCAGTACTTC

clone size: NA
V gene: TRBV6-6
J gene: TRBJ1-2
D gene: TRBD1
CDR3 protein: CASSYDHGQGGYGYTF
CDR3 DNA: TGTGCCAGCAGTTACGACCATGGACAGGGCGGCTATGGCTACACCTTC

clone size: NA
V gene: TRBV2
J gene: TRBJ2-2
D gene: NA
CDR3 protein: CASSFDRSTGELFF
CDR3 DNA: TGTGCCAGCAGTTTTGACAGAAGTACCGGGGAGCTGTTTTTT

clone size: few
V gene: TRBV5-1
J gene: TRBJ1-1
D gene: TRBD1
CDR3 protein: CASSSTGTGGTEAFF
CDR3 DNA: TGCGCCAGCAGCTCTACCGGGACAGGGGGCACTGAAGCTTTCTTT

clone size: NA
V gene: TRBV28
J gene: TRBJ2-2
D gene: TRBD2
CDR3 protein: CASLAGGGTGELFF
CDR3 DNA: TGTGCCAGCTTAGCGGGGGGCGGCACCGGGGAGCTGTTTTTT

clone size: NA
V gene: TRBV3-1/TRBV3-2
J gene: TRBJ1-1
D gene: NA
CDR3 protein: CASSPGRGDTEAFF
CDR3 DNA: TGTGCCAGCAGCCCGGGGAGGGGAGACACTGAAGCTTTCTTT

clone size: NA
V gene: TRBV6-2/TRBV6-3
J gene: TRBJ2-3
D gene: NA
CDR3 protein: CASSRHVSDPHTDTQYF
CDR3 DNA: TGTGCCAGCAGTCGCCACGTTAGCGACCCTCACACAGATACGCAGTATTTT

clone size: NA
V gene: TRBV3-1/TRBV3-2
J gene: TRBJ2-5
D gene: TRBD2
CDR3 protein: CASSQVGGSETQYF
CDR3 DNA: TGTGCCAGCAGCCAAGTGGGCGGGAGCGAGACCCAGTACTTC

clone size: NA
V gene: TRBV2
J gene: TRBJ1-2
D gene: NA
CDR3 protein: CASSQGNYGYTF
CDR3 DNA: TGTGCCAGCAGTCAGGGGAACTATGGCTACACCTTC

clone size: NA
V gene: TRBV18
J gene: TRBJ1-1
D gene: NA
CDR3 protein: CASSPPYTTNTEAFF
CDR3 DNA: TGTGCCAGCTCACCACCGTACACTACGAACACTGAAGCTTTCTTT

clone size: NA
V gene: TRBV3-1/TRBV3-2
J gene: TRBJ1-3
D gene: TRBD1
CDR3 protein: CASRHQGGSGNTIYF
CDR3 DNA: TGTGCCAGCAGACACCAAGGGGGCTCGGGAAACACCATATATTTT

clone size: NA
V gene: TRBV24-1
J gene: TRBJ2-7
D gene: TRBD1
CDR3 protein: CATPYGSDRGSYEQYF
CDR3 DNA: TGTGCCACCCCTTATGGGTCGGACAGGGGATCCTACGAGCAGTACTTC

clone size: NA
V gene: TRBV19
J gene: TRBJ1-2
D gene: TRBD1
CDR3 protein: CASKGTGVYGYTF
CDR3 DNA: TGTGCCAGTAAGGGGACAGGGGTCTATGGCTACACCTTC

clone size: NA
V gene: TRBV9
J gene: TRBJ1-2
D gene: TRBD1
CDR3 protein: CASRVVETGNYGYTF
CDR3 DNA: TGTGCCAGCAGAGTAGTTGAGACAGGGAACTATGGCTACACCTTC

clone size: NA
V gene: TRBV30
J gene: TRBJ1-5
D gene: NA
CDR3 protein: CAWSKEGRQPQHF
CDR3 DNA: TGTGCCTGGAGTAAGGAGGGTCGGCAGCCCCAGCATTTT

clone size: NA
V gene: TRBV6-6
J gene: TRBJ1-1
D gene: NA
CDR3 protein: CASSYRDNTEAFF
CDR3 DNA: TGTGCCAGCAGTTACCGGGATAACACTGAAGCTTTCTTT

clone size: once
V gene: TRBV29-1
J gene: TRBJ1-2
D gene: NA
CDR3 protein: CSVGEQGYGYTF
CDR3 DNA: TGCAGCGTTGGGGAACAGGGTTATGGCTACACCTTC